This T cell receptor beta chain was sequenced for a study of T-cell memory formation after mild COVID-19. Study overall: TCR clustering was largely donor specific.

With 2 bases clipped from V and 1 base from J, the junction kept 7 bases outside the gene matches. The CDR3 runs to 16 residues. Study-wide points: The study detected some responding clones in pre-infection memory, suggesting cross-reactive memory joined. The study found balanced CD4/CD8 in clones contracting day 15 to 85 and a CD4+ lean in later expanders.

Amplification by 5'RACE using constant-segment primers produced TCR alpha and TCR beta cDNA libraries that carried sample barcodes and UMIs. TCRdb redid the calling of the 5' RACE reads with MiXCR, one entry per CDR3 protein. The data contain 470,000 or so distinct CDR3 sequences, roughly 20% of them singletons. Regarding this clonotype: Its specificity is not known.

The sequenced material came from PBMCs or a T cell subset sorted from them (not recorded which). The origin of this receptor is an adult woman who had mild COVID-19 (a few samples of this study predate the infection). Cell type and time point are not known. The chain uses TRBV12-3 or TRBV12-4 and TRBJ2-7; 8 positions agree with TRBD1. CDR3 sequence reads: CASSLPGTGTSYEQYF. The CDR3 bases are TGTGCCAGCAGTTTACCCGGGACAGGAACATCCTACGAGCAGTACTTC.